This paragraph reports one T cell receptor beta chain. Its specificity is not known. The CDR3 totals 16 residues. Trimming took off 3 bases at V and 7 bases at J, with 16 bases between the two ends. Germline V CDR1 and CDR2: LNHNV, YYDKDF (reference sequence). The TCR beta CDR3 regions underwent amplification from RNA transcripts. First-round RT-PCR relied on HTBI primers, and a second-round multiplex PCR came next. TCRdb re-called the multiplex PCR reads through MiXCR, storing one row per CDR3 protein. This sample has more than 1,000,000 distinct CDR3 sequences, with around a third found just once. The data derive from a study of Graves' ophthalmopathy and Graves' hyperthyroidism. Study conclusions and caveats: For predicting ophthalmopathy progression, the model had roughly 64% sensitivity and roughly 77% specificity. Detected in blood as well were most expanded thyroid clonotypes with frequency above 0.001.

The sequencing sample was made of peripheral blood or thyroid tissue (not recorded which). The TCR comes from an adult man with Graves' hyperthyroidism. The V and J genes are TRBV15 and TRBJ1-6; possible D gene TRBD1, 6 bases. Written as DNA, the CDR3 is TGTGCCACCAGCAGGGAGGGGGGGGGATGGAATTCACCCCTCCACTTT. This translates into CATSREGGGWNSPLHF.